This T cell receptor beta chain originates from a study of human T cells and chemical hapten exposure (dated by TCRdb to about 2021). In terms of the full investigation: For sensitization, 2% DPC in acetone was applied to a roughly 2 cm by roughly 2 cm area of upper inner arm skin. The patient cohort, mostly female, included alopecia areata with under or over 50% scalp involvement, alopecia totalis and alopecia universalis. Throughout the roughly 23-week study period, patients were also given weekly therapeutic DPC doses on the scalp. Approximately 30 alopecia patients provided blood for TCR sequencing at one to four time points (pre-sensitization, 2, 6 and 24 weeks). Blood was sampled from patients pre-sensitization (week 0) and at 2, 6 and about 24 weeks after DPC sensitization. Patch tests used Finn chambers with 0.01% DPC on the upper back, scored after 6 days by International Contact Dermatitis Research Group standards. Libraries were pooled for sequencing, and per-sample TCR yields varied mainly because of small differences in library volumes within the pool. In alopecia patients, the study followed how the peripheral blood TCR repertoire changed in vivo over primary and secondary sensitization to diphenylcyclopropenone (DPC), a hapten.

Broader findings and caveats from the paper: After repeated subsampling, the strength of the expansion versus patch-test correlation and the threshold at which it became significant changed. DPC sensitization did not change the number of TCRs with a frequency above 1 in 1000, and there was no evidence of changes in global repertoire structure. Compared with pre-sensitization or healthy control sets, expanded TCRs formed significantly more large CDR3 similarity clusters, which is consistent with antigen-driven responses. Because every patient had alopecia, a presumed autoimmune disease, the patients' immune response might differ from that of healthy individuals. A positive correlation was found between the number of PT1 expanded TCRs and patch test score, with significance reached at thresholds 8, 16 and 32 but not 4.

To prepare the library, RACE was applied. For sequencing, a NextSeq 500 was employed. During library preparation, unique molecular identifiers were attached to individual cDNA molecules so that TCRs could be counted in a quantitative, reproducible way. Both TCR alpha and TCR beta chains were sequenced from each blood RNA sample. In the original analysis: The median number of TCRs per sample was over 95,000, ranging from roughly 23,224 to 690,600. V, J and CDR3 annotation of the TCR reads was performed with the Decombinator software suite. Every sample was subsampled to the same number of TCRs (28,000) for the PS versus PT1 abundance plots. TCRs were defined as expanded if absent before sensitization and observed at least eight times at the 2-week time point. The public reads were reprocessed in TCRdb via fastp at Q25 and MiXCR, keeping in-frame beta chains. Rows are combined by CDR3 protein, so each entry shows the most common genes and DNA. TCRdb, rather than the study authors, made the V and J calls. Counted in this sample were 110,000 to 150,000 distinct CDR3 sequences; roughly 10% of them appeared once. The top ten hold under 1.5% of the sample.

This clonotype has only a few counts. Its specific antigen is unknown. The sample holds no much larger clone one base away, and base qualities are not on file. The time point label on this specimen signifies: patch test 2, 6 weeks after DPC sensitization. Explained via the paper, the treatment or condition label denotes: therapeutic diphenylcyclopropenone sensitization with weekly scalp DPC. At each patch-test visit, blood was drawn before the patch test was applied. Patients were considered eligible if aged 18 to 70, diagnosed with alopecia and deemed suitable for DPC therapy, and patients were excluded if pregnant. Total RNA was isolated from unfractionated whole blood collected in Tempus Blood RNA tubes. The TCR originated in a woman aged 50 to 60 with alopecia areata. Some clones in this sample may be carry-over from other donors' samples. Source: whole blood, taken in connection with sensitization to the hapten diphenylcyclopropenone (DPC).

The CDR3 region has the sequence CASSAGSTPQHF. The sequenced DNA is TGTGCCAGTAGTGCCGGATCGACACCCCAGCATTTT. The V and J segments used are TRBV19 and TRBJ1-5; no D gene can be assigned with confidence. In the germline V gene (reference sequence), CDR1 corresponds to LNHDA and CDR2 to SQIVND. The CDR3 holds 12 amino acids from the cysteine to the phenylalanine. This entry keeps only the CDR3 DNA: 36 bases, framed from base 1. Cut back by 5 bases and 10 bases, the V and J ends lie 12 bases apart.